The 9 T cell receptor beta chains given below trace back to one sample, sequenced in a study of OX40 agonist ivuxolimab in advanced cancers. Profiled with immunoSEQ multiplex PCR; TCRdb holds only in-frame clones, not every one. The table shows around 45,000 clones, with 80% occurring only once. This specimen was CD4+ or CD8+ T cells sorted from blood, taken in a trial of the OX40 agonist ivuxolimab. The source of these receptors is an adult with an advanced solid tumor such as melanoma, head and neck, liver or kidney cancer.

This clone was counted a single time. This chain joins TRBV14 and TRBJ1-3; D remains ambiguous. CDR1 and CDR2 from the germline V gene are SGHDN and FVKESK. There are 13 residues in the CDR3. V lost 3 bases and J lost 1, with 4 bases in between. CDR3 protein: CASSHSSGNTIYF. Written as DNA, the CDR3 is TGTGCCAGCAGCCACTCTTCTGGAAACACCATATATTTT.

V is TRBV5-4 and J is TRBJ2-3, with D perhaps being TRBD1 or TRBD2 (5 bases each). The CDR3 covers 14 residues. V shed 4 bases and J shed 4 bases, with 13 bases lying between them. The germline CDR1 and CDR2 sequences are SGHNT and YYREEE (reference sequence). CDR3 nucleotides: TGTGCCAGCAGCGACGGGGCCTCGGCAGATACGCAGTATTTT. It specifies CASSDGASADTQYF. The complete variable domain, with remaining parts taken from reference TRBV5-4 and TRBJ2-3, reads ETGVTQSPTHLIKTRGQQVTLRCSSQSGHNTVSWYQQALGQGPQFIFQYYREEENGRGNFPPRFSGLQFPNYSSELNVNALELDDSALYLCASSDGASADTQYFGPGTRLTVL.

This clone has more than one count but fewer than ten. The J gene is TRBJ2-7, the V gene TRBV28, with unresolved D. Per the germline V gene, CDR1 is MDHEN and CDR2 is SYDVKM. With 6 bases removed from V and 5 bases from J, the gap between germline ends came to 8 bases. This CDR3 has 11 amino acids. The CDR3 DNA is TGTGCCAGCAGACTTAGGAACGAGCAGTACTTC. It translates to CASRLRNEQYF. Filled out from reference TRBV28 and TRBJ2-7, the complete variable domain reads DVKVTQSSRYLVKRTGEKVFLECVQDMDHENMFWYRQDPGLGLRLIYFSYDVKMKEKGDIPEGYSVSREKKERFSLILESASTNQTSMYLCASRLRNEQYFGPGTRLTVT.

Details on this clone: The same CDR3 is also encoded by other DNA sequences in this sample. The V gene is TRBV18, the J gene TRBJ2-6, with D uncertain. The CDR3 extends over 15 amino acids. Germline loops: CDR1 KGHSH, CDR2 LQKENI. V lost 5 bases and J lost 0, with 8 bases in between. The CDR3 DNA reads TGTGCCAGCTCATCAGACCGCTCTGGGGCCAACGTCCTGACTTTC. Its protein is CASSSDRSGANVLTF.

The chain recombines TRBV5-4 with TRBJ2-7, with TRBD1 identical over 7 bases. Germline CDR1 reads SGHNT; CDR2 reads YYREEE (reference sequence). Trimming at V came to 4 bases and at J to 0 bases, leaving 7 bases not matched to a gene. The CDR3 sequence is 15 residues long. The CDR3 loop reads CASSPRTGLSYEQYF. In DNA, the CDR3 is TGTGCCAGCAGCCCCCGGACAGGCCTCTCCTACGAGCAGTACTTC. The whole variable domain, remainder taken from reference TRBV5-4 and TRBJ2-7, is ETGVTQSPTHLIKTRGQQVTLRCSSQSGHNTVSWYQQALGQGPQFIFQYYREEENGRGNFPPRFSGLQFPNYSSELNVNALELDDSALYLCASSPRTGLSYEQYFGPGTRLTVT.

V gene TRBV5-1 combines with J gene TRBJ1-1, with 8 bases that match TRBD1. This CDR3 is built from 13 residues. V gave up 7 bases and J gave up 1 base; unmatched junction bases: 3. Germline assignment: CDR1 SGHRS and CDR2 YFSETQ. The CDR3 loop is CASGQGGNTEAFF. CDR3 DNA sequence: TGCGCCAGCGGACAGGGAGGGAACACTGAAGCTTTCTTT.

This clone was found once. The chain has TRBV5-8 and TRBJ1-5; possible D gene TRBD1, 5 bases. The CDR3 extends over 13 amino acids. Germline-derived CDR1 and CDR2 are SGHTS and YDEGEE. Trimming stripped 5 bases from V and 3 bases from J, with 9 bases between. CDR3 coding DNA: TGTGCCAGCAGTAGACAGAACAATCAGCCCCAGCATTTT. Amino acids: CASSRQNNQPQHF.

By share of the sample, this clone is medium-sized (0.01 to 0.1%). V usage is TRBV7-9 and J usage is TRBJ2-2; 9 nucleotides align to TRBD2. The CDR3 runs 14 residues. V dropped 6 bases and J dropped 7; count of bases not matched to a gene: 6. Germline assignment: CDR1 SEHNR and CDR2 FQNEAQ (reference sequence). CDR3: CASRWTSVGGELFF. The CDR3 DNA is TGTGCCAGCAGGTGGACTAGCGTCGGCGGGGAGCTGTTTTTT.

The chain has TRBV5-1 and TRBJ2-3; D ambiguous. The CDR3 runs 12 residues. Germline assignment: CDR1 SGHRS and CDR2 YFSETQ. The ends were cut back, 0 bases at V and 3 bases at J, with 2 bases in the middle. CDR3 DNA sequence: TGCGCCAGCAGCTTGGAGACAGATACGCAGTATTTT. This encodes CASSLETDTQYF. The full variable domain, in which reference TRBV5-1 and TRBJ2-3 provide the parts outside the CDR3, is KAGVTQTPRYLIKTRGQQVTLSCSPISGHRSVSWYQQTPGQGLQFLFEYFSETQRNKGNFPGRFSGRQFSNSRSEMNVSTLELGDSALYLCASSLETDTQYFGPGTRLTVL.